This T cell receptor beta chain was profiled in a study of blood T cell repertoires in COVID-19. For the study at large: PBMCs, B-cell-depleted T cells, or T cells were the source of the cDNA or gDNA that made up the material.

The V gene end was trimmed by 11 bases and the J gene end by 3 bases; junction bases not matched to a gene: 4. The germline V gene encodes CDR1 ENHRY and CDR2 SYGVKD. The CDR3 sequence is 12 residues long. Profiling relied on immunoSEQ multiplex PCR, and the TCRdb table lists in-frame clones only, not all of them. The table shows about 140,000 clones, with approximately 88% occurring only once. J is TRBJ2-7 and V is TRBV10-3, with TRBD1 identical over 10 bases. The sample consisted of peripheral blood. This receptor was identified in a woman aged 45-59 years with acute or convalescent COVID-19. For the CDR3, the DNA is TGTGCCGTCGGACAGGGGGTCTACGAGCAGTACTTC. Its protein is CAVGQGVYEQYF.